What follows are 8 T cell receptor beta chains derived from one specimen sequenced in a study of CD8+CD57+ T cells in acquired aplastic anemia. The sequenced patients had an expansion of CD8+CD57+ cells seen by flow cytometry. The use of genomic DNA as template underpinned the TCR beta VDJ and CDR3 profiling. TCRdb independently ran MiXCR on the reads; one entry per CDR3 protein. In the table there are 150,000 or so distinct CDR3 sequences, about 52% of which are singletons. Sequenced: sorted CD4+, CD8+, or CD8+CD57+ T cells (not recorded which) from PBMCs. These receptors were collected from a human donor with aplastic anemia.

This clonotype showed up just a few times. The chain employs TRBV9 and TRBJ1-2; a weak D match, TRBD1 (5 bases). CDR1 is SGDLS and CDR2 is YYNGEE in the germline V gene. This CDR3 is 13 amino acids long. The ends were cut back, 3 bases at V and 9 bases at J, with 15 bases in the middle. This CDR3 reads CASSAAGGNSYTF. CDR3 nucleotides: TGTGCCAGCAGCGCCGCCGGGGGGAATAGCTACACCTTC.

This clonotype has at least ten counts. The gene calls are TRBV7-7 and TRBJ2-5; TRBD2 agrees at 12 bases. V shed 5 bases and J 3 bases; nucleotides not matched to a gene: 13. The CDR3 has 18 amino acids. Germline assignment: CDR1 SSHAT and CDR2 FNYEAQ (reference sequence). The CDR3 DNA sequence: TGTGCCAGCAGCCCTAGACTAGCGGGGGCCTCTGGGAAAGAGACCCAGTACTTC. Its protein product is CASSPRLAGASGKETQYF.

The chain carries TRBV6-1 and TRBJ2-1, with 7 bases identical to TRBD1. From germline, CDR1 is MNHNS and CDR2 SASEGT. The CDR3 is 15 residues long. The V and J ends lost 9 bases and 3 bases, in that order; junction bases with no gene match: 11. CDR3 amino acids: CASLRGISDYNEQFF. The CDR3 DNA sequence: TGTGCCAGTCTCAGGGGGATTTCTGACTACAATGAGCAGTTCTTC.

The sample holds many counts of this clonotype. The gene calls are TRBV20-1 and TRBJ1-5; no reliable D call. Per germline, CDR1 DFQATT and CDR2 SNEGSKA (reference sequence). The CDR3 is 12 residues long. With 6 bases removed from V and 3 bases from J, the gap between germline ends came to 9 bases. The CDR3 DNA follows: TGCAGTGCCTCGGAAGCCAATCAGCCCCAGCATTTT. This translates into CSASEANQPQHF.

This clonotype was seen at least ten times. CDR3 DNA: TGTGCCAGCGCGGTACAGGGTCCTGAAGCTTTCTTT. Its translation is CASAVQGPEAFF. V and J are TRBV2 and TRBJ1-1; a weak D match, TRBD1 (6 bases). CDR1 is SNHLY and CDR2 is FYNNEI in the germline V gene. The CDR3 spans 12 residues. Trimming took off 8 bases at V and 6 bases at J, with 13 bases between the two ends.

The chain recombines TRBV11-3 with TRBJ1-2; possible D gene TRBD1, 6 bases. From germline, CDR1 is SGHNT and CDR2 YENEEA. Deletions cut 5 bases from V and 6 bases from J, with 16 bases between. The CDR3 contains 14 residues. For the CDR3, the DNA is TGTGCCAGCAGCACCATTAGGGGGAATGATGGCTACACCTTC. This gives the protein CASSTIRGNDGYTF.

In DNA, the CDR3 is TGTGCCAGCAGTACGGACAGGGGTTCCTACAATGAGCAGTTCTTC. This encodes CASSTDRGSYNEQFF. The genes are TRBV2 and TRBJ2-1, with 9 bases lining up with TRBD1. The CDR3 is 15 residues long. J lost 1 base, V lost 5 bases, and 3 bases had no gene match. Germline lookup yields CDR1 SNHLY and CDR2 FYNNEI.

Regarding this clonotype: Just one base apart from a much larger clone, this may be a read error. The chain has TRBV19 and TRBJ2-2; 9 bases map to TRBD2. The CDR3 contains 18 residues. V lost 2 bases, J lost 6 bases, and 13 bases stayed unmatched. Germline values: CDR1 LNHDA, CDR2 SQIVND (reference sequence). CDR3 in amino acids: CASSIHGGGALSPGELFF. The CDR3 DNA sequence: TGTGCCAGTAGTATACATGGCGGGGGGGCTTTATCTCCCGGGGAGCTGTTTTTT.